These 21 T cell receptor beta chains came from one sample sequenced in a study of cytomegalovirus exposure and HLA in healthy donors. 60 Vbeta and 13 Jbeta primers were used in PCR. Clones were read by immunoSEQ multiplex PCR, and TCRdb kept only the in-frame ones, dropping some. Of 100,000 to 150,000 clones listed, around 72% are singletons. The sequenced sample was PBMCs. The receptors derive from a human donor in good health.

This clone was observed a few times. This chain connects TRBV6-6 to TRBJ1-2; 12 positions match TRBD1. Trimming cost V 5 bases and J 3 bases; bases outside gene matches: 7. The germline gives CDR1 MNHNY, CDR2 SVGAGI (reference sequence). This CDR3 is built from 16 residues. The CDR3 here is CASSGTGGVGDYGYTF. CDR3 DNA: TGTGCCAGCAGTGGGACAGGGGGCGTCGGGGACTATGGCTACACCTTC.

The chain combines TRBV2 with TRBJ1-1, with 7 bases lining up with TRBD1. The CDR3 is made up of 13 amino acids. The V and J ends lost 4 bases and 6 bases, in that order; junction bases with no gene match: 5. Germline V gene data show CDR1 as SNHLY and CDR2 as FYNNEI. CDR3 sequence reads: CASSVEGAAEAFF. CDR3 DNA: TGTGCCAGCAGTGTGGAGGGGGCAGCTGAAGCTTTCTTT.

The chain uses TRBV6-5 and TRBJ1-1; 7 bases fit TRBD1. Germline CDR1 reads MNHEY; CDR2 reads SVGAGI. This CDR3 has 15 amino acids. Losses at the gene ends were 2 bases for V and 4 bases for J; bases not matched to a gene: 7. The CDR3 nucleotides are TGTGCCAGCAGTTACACTCAGGGGGTAAGCACTGAAGCTTTCTTT. Protein: CASSYTQGVSTEAFF.

This chain uses TRBV2 with TRBJ1-4; D might be TRBD1 (5 bases). The V and J ends lost 7 bases and 4 bases respectively, with 13 bases between them. Germline loops: CDR1 SNHLY, CDR2 FYNNEI. This CDR3 has 14 amino acids. DNA of the CDR3: TGTGCCAGCACCCTTGGGAGGGGTAATGAAAAACTGTTTTTT. It yields the protein CASTLGRGNEKLFF.

The chain couples TRBV19 to TRBJ2-2; tentatively, D is TRBD1 (6 bases). From germline, CDR1 is LNHDA and CDR2 SQIVND (reference sequence). The V and J ends lost 5 bases and 5 bases respectively, with 18 bases between them. CDR3 length: 16 amino acids. CDR3 coding DNA: TGTGCCAGTAGTCCGACCTTTTCCGGGACAACCGGGGAGCTGTTTTTT. It codes for CASSPTFSGTTGELFF.

The genes are TRBV30 and TRBJ2-7; D gene uncertain. The germline V and J ends were trimmed by 1 base and 4 bases, with 5 bases remaining between them. Looked up from germline, CDR1 is GTSNPN and CDR2 is SVGIG (reference sequence). This CDR3 has 11 residues. The CDR3 sequence is CAWSAVYEQYF. In DNA form, the CDR3 reads TGTGCCTGGAGTGCCGTGTACGAGCAGTACTTC.

V usage is TRBV29-1 and J usage is TRBJ2-4; 11 positions agree with TRBD1. In germline, CDR1 is SQVTM, CDR2 ANQGSEA. This CDR3 spans 17 amino acids. With V trimmed by 5 bases and J by 6 bases, 15 bases remained unmatched. The CDR3, as DNA: TGCAGCGTTTTTAGCTCCTCGGACAGGGGGCGGATAAACATTCAGTACTTC. Its translation is CSVFSSSDRGRINIQYF.

This clone was recorded once. The rearrangement joins TRBV4-1 to TRBJ2-7; D perhaps matches TRBD2 (7 bases). This CDR3 is 16 amino acids long. Germline values: CDR1 MGHRA, CDR2 YSYEKL. V lost 4 bases and J 2 bases, leaving 18 bases between the germline ends. Here the CDR3 reads CASSPGGRGTAYEQYF. The CDR3 region has the DNA TGCGCCAGCAGCCCTGGGGGGCGGGGGACGGCCTACGAGCAGTACTTC.

The CDR3 coding sequence is TGTGCCAGCAGTGCTAGCGGCTCCTACAATGAGCAGTTCTTC. Amino acids: CASSASGSYNEQFF. The chain links TRBV28 to TRBJ2-1; 7 nucleotides align to TRBD2. The CDR3 runs to 14 residues. V lost 5 bases, J lost 0 bases, and 1 base stayed unmatched. CDR1 is MDHEN and CDR2 is SYDVKM in the germline V gene.

The rearrangement joins TRBV18 to TRBJ2-1; no firm D call. V lost 0 bases and J 10 bases, leaving 7 bases between the germline ends. Germline values: CDR1 KGHSH, CDR2 LQKENI. The CDR3 totals 12 residues. CDR3: CASSPPLREQFF. Written as DNA, the CDR3 is TGTGCCAGCTCACCACCTCTCCGGGAGCAGTTCTTC.

The gene calls are TRBV28 and TRBJ2-5; 7 nucleotides match TRBD2. After removal of 1 base from V and 0 bases from J, the junction contained 8 bases not matched to a gene. CDR3 size: 17 residues. Germline CDR1 MDHEN, CDR2 SYDVKM. Here the CDR3 reads CASSLSGVGGYQETQYF. The CDR3 nucleotides are TGTGCCAGCAGTTTATCGGGCGTCGGGGGGTACCAAGAGACCCAGTACTTC.

This clone was detected once. The chain links TRBV29-1 to TRBJ1-2, with D possibly being TRBD1 (6 bases). Trimming took off 6 bases at V and 6 bases at J, with 14 bases between the two ends. Germline CDR1 is SQVTM and CDR2 is ANQGSEA. There are 12 residues in the CDR3. CDR3 bases: TGCAGCGTCGGACTGACAGGTGATGGCTACACCTTC. Its translation: CSVGLTGDGYTF.

The chain joins TRBV6-1 to TRBJ2-5; D unclear. The CDR3 contains 15 residues. V lost 2 bases to trimming and J lost 4 bases, with 14 bases between them. Germline V CDR1 and CDR2: MNHNS, SASEGT. The CDR3 sequence is CASSEHGLLGETQYF. CDR3 coding DNA: TGTGCCAGCAGTGAACACGGGTTATTGGGAGAGACCCAGTACTTC.

The rearrangement joins TRBV5-1 to TRBJ2-5; TRBD1 matches at 9 bases. Losses at the gene ends were 4 bases for V and 5 bases for J; bases not matched to a gene: 15. CDR1 is SGHRS, CDR2 YFSETQ, per germline. The CDR3 is 17 residues long. For the CDR3, the DNA is TGCGCCAGCAGCCCCCCCGCCTTAACAGGGGGCGTGGAGACCCAGTACTTC. Encoded protein: CASSPPALTGGVETQYF. The full variable domain, completed using reference TRBV5-1 and TRBJ2-5, is KAGVTQTPRYLIKTRGQQVTLSCSPISGHRSVSWYQQTPGQGLQFLFEYFSETQRNKGNFPGRFSGRQFSNSRSEMNVSTLELGDSALYLCASSPPALTGGVETQYFGPGTRLLVL.

The chain joins TRBV29-1 to TRBJ2-7, with TRBD2 identical over 10 bases. CDR1 and CDR2 from the germline V gene are SQVTM and ANQGSEA. Trimming cost V 4 bases and J 1 base; bases outside gene matches: 4. CDR3 length: 14 amino acids. Here the CDR3 DNA reads TGCAGCGTTGGGGAGCGGGGGGGATCCTACGAGCAGTACTTC. Translated: CSVGERGGSYEQYF.

J is TRBJ2-7 and V is TRBV29-1; a possible D gene is TRBD1 (6 bases). Per the germline V gene, CDR1 is SQVTM and CDR2 is ANQGSEA. The CDR3 extends over 12 amino acids. V lost 1 base, J lost 7 bases, and 11 bases lay in between. The CDR3 here is CSVEGRGREQYF. DNA of the CDR3: TGCAGCGTTGAAGGCAGGGGTAGGGAGCAGTACTTC.

This sequence joins TRBV5-1 and TRBJ2-3; 7 bases align to TRBD1. J was trimmed by 1 base and V by 3 bases; bases with no gene match: 8. CDR1 and CDR2 from the germline V gene are SGHRS and YFSETQ. This CDR3 region has 16 residues. The CDR3 here is CASSWDPTGRTDTQYF. The CDR3 coding sequence is TGCGCCAGCAGCTGGGATCCGACAGGGCGCACAGATACGCAGTATTTT.

This clone was seen just once. The chain has TRBV5-4 and TRBJ2-5, with TRBD2 matching 7 bases. The tail of the sequence fits TRBJ2-7 better, so the J call may be wrong. The CDR3 totals 16 residues. The V gene's germline CDR1 is SGHNT and CDR2 YYREEE (reference sequence). Written as DNA, the CDR3 is TGTGCCAGCAGCTTGGGGAGCGGGGCCTCCTCCTACGAGCAGTACTTC. As protein: CASSLGSGASSYEQYF.

The rearrangement uses TRBV27 and TRBJ2-1, with D possibly TRBD1 on 6 matching bases. Per the germline V gene, CDR1 is MNHEY and CDR2 is SMNVEV (reference sequence). This CDR3 has 14 amino acids. Trimming pared 0 bases from V and 5 bases from J, leaving 8 bases between. CDR3 region: CASSLSGAHNEQFF. CDR3 sequence (DNA): TGTGCCAGCAGTTTATCGGGGGCACACAATGAGCAGTTCTTC.

This clone has more than one count but fewer than ten. The chain is built from TRBV27 and TRBJ1-1; possible D gene TRBD1, 6 bases. Per germline, CDR1 MNHEY and CDR2 SMNVEV (reference sequence). Trimming shortened V by 0 bases and J by 4 bases, and 15 bases separated the two germline ends. CDR3 length equals 16 residues. CDR3 residues: CASSLSGGPTGTEAFF. CDR3 in DNA: TGTGCCAGCAGTTTATCGGGGGGGCCGACGGGCACTGAAGCTTTCTTT.

The V call is TRBV6-1, the J call TRBJ2-7; D unresolved. This CDR3 comprises 16 residues. The V gene's germline CDR1 is MNHNS and CDR2 SASEGT. Trimming cost V 4 bases and J 0 bases, with 16 bases left between them. In DNA, the CDR3 is TGTGCCAGCAGTGGCCTCCGTGTCTCCAGCTCCTACGAGCAGTACTTC. Its protein product is CASSGLRVSSSYEQYF.